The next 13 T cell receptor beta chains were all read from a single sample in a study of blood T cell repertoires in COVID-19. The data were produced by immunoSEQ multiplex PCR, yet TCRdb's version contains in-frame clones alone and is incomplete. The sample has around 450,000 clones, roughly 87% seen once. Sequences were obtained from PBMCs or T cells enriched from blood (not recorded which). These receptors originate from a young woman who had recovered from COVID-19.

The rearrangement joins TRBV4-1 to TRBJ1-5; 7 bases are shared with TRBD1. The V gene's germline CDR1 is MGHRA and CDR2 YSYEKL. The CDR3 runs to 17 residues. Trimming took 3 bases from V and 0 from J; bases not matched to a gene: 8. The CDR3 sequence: CASSQGGQFDSNQPQHF. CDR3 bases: TGCGCCAGCAGCCAGGGGGGACAGTTCGATAGCAATCAGCCCCAGCATTTT.

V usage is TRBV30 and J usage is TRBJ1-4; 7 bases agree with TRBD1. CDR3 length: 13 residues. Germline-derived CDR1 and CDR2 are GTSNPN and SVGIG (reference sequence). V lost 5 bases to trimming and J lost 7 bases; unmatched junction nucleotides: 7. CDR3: CAWGRQGGEKLFF. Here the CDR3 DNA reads TGTGCCTGGGGGAGACAGGGAGGTGAAAAACTGTTTTTT.

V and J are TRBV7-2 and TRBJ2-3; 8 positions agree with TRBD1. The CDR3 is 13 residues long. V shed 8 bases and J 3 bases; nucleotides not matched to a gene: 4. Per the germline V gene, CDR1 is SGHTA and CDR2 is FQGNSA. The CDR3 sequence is CASRQGRTDTQYF. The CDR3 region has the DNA TGTGCCAGCCGACAGGGGAGAACAGATACGCAGTATTTT.

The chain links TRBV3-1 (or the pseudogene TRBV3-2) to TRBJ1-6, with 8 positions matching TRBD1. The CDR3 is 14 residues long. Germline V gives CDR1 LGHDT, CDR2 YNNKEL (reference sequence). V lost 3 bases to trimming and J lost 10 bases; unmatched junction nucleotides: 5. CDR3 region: CASSQGQEGSPLHF. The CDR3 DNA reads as TGTGCCAGCAGCCAGGGACAGGAGGGGTCACCCCTCCACTTT.

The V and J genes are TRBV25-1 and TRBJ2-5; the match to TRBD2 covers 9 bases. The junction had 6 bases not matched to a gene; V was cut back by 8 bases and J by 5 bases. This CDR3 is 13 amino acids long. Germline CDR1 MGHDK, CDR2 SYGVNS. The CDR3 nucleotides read TGTGCCAGCTCGAGCGGGGGGTGGGAGACCCAGTACTTC. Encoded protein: CASSSGGWETQYF.

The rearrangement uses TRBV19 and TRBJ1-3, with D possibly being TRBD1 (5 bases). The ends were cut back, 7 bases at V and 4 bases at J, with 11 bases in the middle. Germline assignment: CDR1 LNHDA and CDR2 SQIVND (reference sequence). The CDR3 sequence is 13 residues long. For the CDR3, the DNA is TGTGCCAGTATGCGGGGGTCCGGAAACACCATATATTTT. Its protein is CASMRGSGNTIYF.

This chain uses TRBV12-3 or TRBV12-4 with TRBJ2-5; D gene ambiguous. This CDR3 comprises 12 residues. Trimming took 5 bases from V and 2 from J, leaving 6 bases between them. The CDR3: CASSTFQETQYF. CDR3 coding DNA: TGTGCCAGCAGTACTTTTCAAGAGACCCAGTACTTC.

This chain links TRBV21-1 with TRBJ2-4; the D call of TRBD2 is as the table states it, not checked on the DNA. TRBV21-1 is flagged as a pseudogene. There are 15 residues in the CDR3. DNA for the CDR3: TGTGCCAGGGGCCTCGAGCGGGGGTTTCGGAACATTCAGTACTTC. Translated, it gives CARGLERGFRNIQYF.

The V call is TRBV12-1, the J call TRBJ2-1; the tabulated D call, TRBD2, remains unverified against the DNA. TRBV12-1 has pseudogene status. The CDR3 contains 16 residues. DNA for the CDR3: TGTGCCAGCAGCTTTGAATTCGGGCGGGCCTACAGTGAGCAGTTCTTC. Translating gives CASSFEFGRAYSEQFF.

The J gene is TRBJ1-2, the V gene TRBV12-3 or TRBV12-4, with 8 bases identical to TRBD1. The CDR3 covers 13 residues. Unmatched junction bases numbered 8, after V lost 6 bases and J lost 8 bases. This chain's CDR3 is CASSREGQAGYTF. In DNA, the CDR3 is TGTGCCAGCAGCAGAGAGGGACAGGCCGGCTACACCTTC.

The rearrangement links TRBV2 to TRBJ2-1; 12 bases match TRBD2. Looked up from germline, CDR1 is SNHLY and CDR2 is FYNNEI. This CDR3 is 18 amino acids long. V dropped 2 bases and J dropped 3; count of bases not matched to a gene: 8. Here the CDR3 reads CASSESLAGGHGYNEQFF. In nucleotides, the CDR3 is TGTGCCAGCAGTGAAAGCCTAGCGGGGGGGCATGGCTACAATGAGCAGTTCTTC.

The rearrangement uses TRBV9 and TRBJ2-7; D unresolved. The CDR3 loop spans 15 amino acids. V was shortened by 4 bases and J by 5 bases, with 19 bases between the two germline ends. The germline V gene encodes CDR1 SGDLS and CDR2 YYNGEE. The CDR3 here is CASSPQFALPHEQYF. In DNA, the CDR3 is TGTGCCAGCAGCCCTCAGTTTGCACTACCCCACGAGCAGTACTTC.

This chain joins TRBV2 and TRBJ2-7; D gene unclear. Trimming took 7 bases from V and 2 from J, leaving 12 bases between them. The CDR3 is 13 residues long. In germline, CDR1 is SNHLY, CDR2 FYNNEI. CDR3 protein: CASTFLRTYEQYF. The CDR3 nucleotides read TGTGCCAGCACATTCCTGAGGACCTACGAGCAGTACTTC. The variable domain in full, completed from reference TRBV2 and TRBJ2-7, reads EPEVTQTPSHQVTQMGQEVILRCVPISNHLYFYWYRQILGQKVEFLVSFYNNEISEKSEIFDDQFSVERPDGSNFTLKIRSTKLEDSAMYFCASTFLRTYEQYFGPGTRLTVT.